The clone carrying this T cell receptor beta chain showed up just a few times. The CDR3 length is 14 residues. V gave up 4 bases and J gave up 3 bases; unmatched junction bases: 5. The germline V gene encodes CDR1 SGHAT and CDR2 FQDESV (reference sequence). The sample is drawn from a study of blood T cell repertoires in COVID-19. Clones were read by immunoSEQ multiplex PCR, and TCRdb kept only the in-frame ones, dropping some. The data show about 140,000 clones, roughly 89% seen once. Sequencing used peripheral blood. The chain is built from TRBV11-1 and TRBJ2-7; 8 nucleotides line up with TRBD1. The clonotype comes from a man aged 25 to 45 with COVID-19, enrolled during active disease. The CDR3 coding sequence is TGTGCCAGCAGCTCGCGGACAGGGATCTACGAGCAGTACTTC. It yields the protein CASSSRTGIYEQYF.